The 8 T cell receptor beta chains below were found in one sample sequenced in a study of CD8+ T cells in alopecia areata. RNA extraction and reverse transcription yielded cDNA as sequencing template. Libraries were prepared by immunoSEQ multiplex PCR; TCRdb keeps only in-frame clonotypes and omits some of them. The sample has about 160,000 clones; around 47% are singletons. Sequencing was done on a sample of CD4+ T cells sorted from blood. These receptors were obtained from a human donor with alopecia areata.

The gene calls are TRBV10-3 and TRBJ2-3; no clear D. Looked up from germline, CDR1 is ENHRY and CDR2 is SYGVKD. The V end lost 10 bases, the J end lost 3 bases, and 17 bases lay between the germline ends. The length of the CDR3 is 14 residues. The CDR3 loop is CATIPAPKTDTQYF. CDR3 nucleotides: TGTGCCACCATCCCCGCCCCCAAAACAGATACGCAGTATTTT.

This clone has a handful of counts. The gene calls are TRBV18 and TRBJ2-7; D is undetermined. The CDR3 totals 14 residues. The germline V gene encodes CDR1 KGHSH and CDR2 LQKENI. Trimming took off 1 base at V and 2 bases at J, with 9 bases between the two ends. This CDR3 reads CASSPLGPAYEQYF. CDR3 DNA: TGTGCCAGCTCACCACTCGGACCGGCCTACGAGCAGTACTTC. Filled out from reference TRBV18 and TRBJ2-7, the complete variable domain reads NAGVMQNPRHLVRRRGQEARLRCSPMKGHSHVYWYRQLPEEGLKFMVYLQKENIIDESGMPKERFSAEFPKEGPSILRIQQVVRGDSAAYFCASSPLGPAYEQYFGPGTRLTVT.

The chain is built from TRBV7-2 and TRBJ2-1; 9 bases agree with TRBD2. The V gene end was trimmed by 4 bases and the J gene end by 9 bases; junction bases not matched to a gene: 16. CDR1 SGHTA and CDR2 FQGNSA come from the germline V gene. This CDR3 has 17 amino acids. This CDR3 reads CASSSSGLALTPGEQFF. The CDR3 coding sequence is TGTGCCAGCAGCTCTTCGGGACTAGCCCTAACCCCGGGTGAGCAGTTCTTC.

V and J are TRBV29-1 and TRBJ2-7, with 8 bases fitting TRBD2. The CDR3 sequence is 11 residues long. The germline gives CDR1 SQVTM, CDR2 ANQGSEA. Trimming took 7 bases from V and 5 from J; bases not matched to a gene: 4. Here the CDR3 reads CSAHGGDEQYF. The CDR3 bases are TGCAGCGCCCACGGGGGGGACGAGCAGTACTTC.

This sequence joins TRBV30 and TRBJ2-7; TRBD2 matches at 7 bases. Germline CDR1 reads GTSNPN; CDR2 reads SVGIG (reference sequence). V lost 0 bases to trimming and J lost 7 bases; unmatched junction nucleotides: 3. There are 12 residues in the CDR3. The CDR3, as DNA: TGTGCCTGGAGTGTCGGGGGGAGTGAGCAGTACTTC. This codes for CAWSVGGSEQYF.

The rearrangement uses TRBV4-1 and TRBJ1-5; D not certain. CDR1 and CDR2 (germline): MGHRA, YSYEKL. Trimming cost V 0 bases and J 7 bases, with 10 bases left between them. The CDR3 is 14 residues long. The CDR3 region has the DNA TGCGCCAGCAGCCAAGACCCTAGGAGGCAGCCCCAGCATTTT. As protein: CASSQDPRRQPQHF.

The CDR3 here is CASSLAGLAGAYEQYF. The CDR3 DNA follows: TGTGCCAGCAGCTTAGCGGGGCTAGCGGGAGCGTACGAGCAGTACTTC. This chain links TRBV7-6 with TRBJ2-7; TRBD2 matches at 10 bases. Germline-derived CDR1 and CDR2 are SGHVS and FNYEAQ. This CDR3 has 16 amino acids. J gave up 4 bases and V 0 bases, and 6 bases lay outside the gene matches.

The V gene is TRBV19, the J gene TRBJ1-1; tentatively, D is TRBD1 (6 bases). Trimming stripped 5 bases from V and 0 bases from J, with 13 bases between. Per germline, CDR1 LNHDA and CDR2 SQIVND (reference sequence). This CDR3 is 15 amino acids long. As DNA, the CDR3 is TGTGCCAGTAGTCACCTAGACAGGTTGAACACTGAAGCTTTCTTT. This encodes CASSHLDRLNTEAFF. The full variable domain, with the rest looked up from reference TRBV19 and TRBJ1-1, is DGGITQSPKYLFRKEGQNVTLSCEQNLNHDAMYWYRQDPGQGLRLIYYSQIVNDFQKGDIAEGYSVSREKKESFPLTVTSAQKNPTAFYLCASSHLDRLNTEAFFGQGTRLTVV.